The TCR beta chain described here comes from a study of spatial heterogeneity in lung cancer. Time point meaning: blood at routine non-recurrence follow-up after resection. Material for sequencing was whole RNA from tumor, nontumor lung or frozen PBMC, left unsorted. This clonotype occurred many times. This CDR3 is 13 amino acids long. The V gene's germline CDR1 is SGDLS and CDR2 YYNGEE. Trimming took 4 bases from V and 6 from J; bases not matched to a gene: 5. Using its own MiXCR run on the 5' RACE reads, TCRdb lists one record per CDR3 protein. This table has roughly 120,000 distinct CDR3 sequences, less than 15% appearing once.

The chain joins TRBV9 to TRBJ1-2, with TRBD1 matching over 8 bases. This clonotype was sampled from a male donor with early-stage non-small cell lung cancer. Here the sequenced sample was PBMCs, taken at follow-up. The CDR3 DNA follows: TGTGCCAGCAGCCCCCCCAGGGGGCATGGCTACACCTTC. This encodes CASSPPRGHGYTF.